Sequencing of this T cell receptor beta chain was carried out in a study of human T cells and chemical hapten exposure (dated by TCRdb to about 2021). Describing the broader study: For sensitization, 2% DPC in acetone was applied to a roughly 2 cm by roughly 2 cm area of upper inner arm skin. Weekly therapeutic DPC doses were additionally applied to the scalp of patients throughout the roughly 25-week study period. Patch testing was done on the upper back using Finn chambers containing 0.01% DPC, and results were scored after 6 days according to International Contact Dermatitis Research Group standards. The patient cohort, mostly female, included alopecia areata with under or over 50% scalp involvement, alopecia totalis and alopecia universalis. Libraries were pooled for sequencing, and variation in per-sample TCR yields was attributed mainly to small differences in library volumes within the pool. In alopecia patients, the study followed how the peripheral blood TCR repertoire changed in vivo over primary and secondary sensitization to diphenylcyclopropenone (DPC), a hapten. Blood samples were taken from patients before sensitization (week 0) and at 2, 6 and about 24 weeks after DPC sensitization. For TCR sequencing, blood came from over 25 alopecia patients at anywhere from one to four time points (pre-sensitization, 2, 6 and 24 weeks). Findings and caveats that apply to the study as a whole: The number of TCRs above 1 in 1000 frequency did not change with DPC sensitization; there was no evidence of global repertoire structure alterations. Alopecia, a presumed autoimmune disease, was present in all patients, so the immune response of the patients might differ from that of healthy individuals. A positive correlation was found between the number of PT1 expanded TCRs and patch test score, with significance reached at thresholds 8, 16 and 32 but not 4. Expanded TCRs formed significantly more large CDR3 similarity clusters than pre-sensitization or healthy control sets, consistent with antigen-driven responses. After repeated subsampling, changes were observed in the strength of the expansion versus patch-test correlation and in the threshold at which the correlation became significant.

Libraries came from RACE. These reads were obtained on a NextSeq 500. Library preparation attached unique molecular identifiers to individual cDNA molecules for quantitative, reproducible TCR counting. Each blood RNA sample was used to sequence both TCR alpha and TCR beta chains. As for the authors' bioinformatics: Samples had a median of around 92,000 TCRs, with a range from about 23,224 to 700,000. The Decombinator software suite was used to annotate the V, J and CDR3 of the TCR reads. For PS versus PT1 abundance plots, all samples were subsampled to the same number of TCRs (28,000). TCRs were defined as expanded if absent before sensitization and observed at least eight times at the 2-week time point. TCRdb trimmed public reads at Q25 via fastp, called clones via MiXCR and kept in-frame beta chains. CDR3 protein sequences are deduplicated, and each keeps its most common genes and DNA. The V and J calls follow TCRdb's processing rather than the paper's. This sample has roughly 38,000 distinct CDR3 sequences in its table, and approximately 7.6% of those were observed once. The ten top clones hold about 1.2% of the sample.

Looking up the germline V gene yields CDR1 SGHTA and CDR2 FQGNSA. Trimming leaves V shorter by 5 bases and J shorter by 5 bases, with the junction holding 12 bases beyond the gene matches. Its CDR3 holds 16 amino acids, cysteine through phenylalanine. Here the CDR3 DNA is all that survives: 48 bases in frame from base 1. The label giving this sample's time point can be read as: pre-sensitization, week 0. The treatment or condition label corresponds to: therapeutic diphenylcyclopropenone sensitization with weekly scalp DPC. At each patch-test visit, blood was drawn before the patch test was applied. Eligible patients were aged 18 to 70, diagnosed with alopecia, deemed suitable for DPC therapy, and excluded if pregnant. Total RNA was extracted from unfractionated whole blood collected in Tempus Blood RNA tubes. This clonotype was observed at least ten times. What antigen it recognizes has not been identified. No base qualities exist here, and no much larger clone lies one base off it.

This specimen consisted of whole blood, obtained in connection with sensitization to the hapten diphenylcyclopropenone (DPC). The chain is made from TRBV7-2 and TRBJ1-1; TRBD1 fits 9 bases in the junction. The origin of this receptor is a woman aged 50 to 65 with alopecia areata. Some clones in this sample may be carry-over from other donors' samples. The nucleotide sequence reads as follows: TGTGCCAGCAGCCTTAAGTTACAGGGGGCATGGACTGAAGCTTTCTTT. Its translation reads: CASSLKLQGAWTEAFF.